Detailed here is one TCR beta chain. What it binds is unknown. The sample originates from a study of CD4 T cells in relation to SARS-CoV-2 and coronaviruses. About the research overall: Negative control cultures got HIV-1 Nef peptides or no peptide.

TCRdb's copy holds only in-frame clones and misses some; the assay was immunoSEQ multiplex PCR. The sample contains tens of thousands of clones, roughly 70% of which appear only once. The CDR3 has 14 residues. From germline, CDR1 is MGHDK and CDR2 SYGVNS. V gave up 4 bases and J gave up 5 bases, with 15 bases separating them. Study results and caveats: Each donor contributed either pre-pandemic or post-infection samples, not both.

Unexposed donor CD4+ T cells date from about 2011-2018, before the COVID-19 pandemic. Isolation of CD4+ T cells took place after about 10 days in culture. The chain carries TRBV25-1 and TRBJ2-7; D call uncertain. This sequence originates from a human donor in good health. Sequenced input: CD4+ T cells from PBMCs, cultured in vitro. CDR3 amino acids: CASSGNLGAHEQYF. CDR3 bases: TGTGCCAGCAGTGGGAACCTAGGAGCCCACGAGCAGTACTTC.